The sequence of this T cell receptor beta chain was determined in a study of beta chain features in type 1 diabetes. Deletions cut 5 bases from V and 8 bases from J, with 14 bases between. The length of the CDR3 is 13 residues. The germline V gene encodes CDR1 SGHTA and CDR2 FQGNSA. Reverse transcribing all isolated RNA meant expressed TCRB transcripts were sequenced. The protocol was immunoSEQ multiplex PCR, while the TCRdb copy is restricted to in-frame clones and leaves out a portion. Here the sample spans 400,000 to 550,000 clones, over 10% being singletons. This TCR was sampled from a young woman in good health. Source material: naive CD4+ T cells from blood. J is TRBJ2-3 and V is TRBV7-2, with a tentative D call TRBD1 (5 bases). The CDR3 DNA follows: TGTGCCAGCAGCAACAGACCTAGGGGTACGCAGTATTTT. Translating it yields CASSNRPRGTQYF.